These 31 T cell receptor beta chains came from one sample sequenced in a study of a mutant IDH1 vaccine in newly diagnosed glioma. Time point: baseline, week 1 (first vaccination visit). Treatment noted: pre-vaccination baseline after standard-of-care therapy. The method was immunoSEQ multiplex PCR; TCRdb's version includes in-frame clones alone and lacks a portion of them. This table has over 45,000 clones, more than 85% appearing once. The sequenced sample was PBMCs, obtained from a glioma patient treated with radiotherapy, temozolomide or both. The receptors originated from a man aged 45-65 years with glioma.

The chain employs TRBV28 and TRBJ2-2; TRBD2 is a possible D gene (6 bases). The V gene's germline CDR1 is MDHEN and CDR2 SYDVKM. V lost 6 bases and J 1 base, leaving 6 bases between the germline ends. The CDR3 spans 13 residues. The CDR3 region has the DNA TGTGCCAGCAGGGAGGGGAACACCGGGGAGCTGTTTTTT. It translates to CASREGNTGELFF. The whole variable domain, remainder taken from reference TRBV28 and TRBJ2-2, is DVKVTQSSRYLVKRTGEKVFLECVQDMDHENMFWYRQDPGLGLRLIYFSYDVKMKEKGDIPEGYSVSREKKERFSLILESASTNQTSMYLCASREGNTGELFFGEGSRLTVL.

The V and J genes are TRBV5-6 and TRBJ2-7; D call uncertain. Germline values: CDR1 SGHDT, CDR2 YYEEEE. This CDR3 region has 15 residues. Trimming pared 5 bases from V and 2 bases from J, leaving 17 bases between. As DNA, the CDR3 is TGTGCCAGCAGTTTCGCCCCCGGCCAAACCTACGAGCAGTACTTC. It translates to CASSFAPGQTYEQYF.

The V gene is TRBV5-1, the J gene TRBJ2-7; 8 bases match TRBD1. Germline V gene lookup returns CDR1 SGHRS and CDR2 YFSETQ. The CDR3 length is 18 residues. Unmatched junction bases numbered 17, after V lost 3 bases and J lost 3 bases. The CDR3 loop reads CASSSRGAGGSLNYEQYF. CDR3 in DNA: TGCGCCAGCAGCTCAAGGGGCGCAGGGGGCTCATTGAACTACGAGCAGTACTTC.

There are a few counts of this clone. The gene calls are TRBV6-6 and TRBJ2-1, with D perhaps TRBD1 (6 bases). Trimming took off 10 bases at V and 4 bases at J, with 20 bases between the two ends. Germline V CDR1 and CDR2: MNHNY, SVGAGI (reference sequence). This CDR3 has 15 amino acids. The CDR3 bases are TGTGCCACCAAAAATGGGGGCGAACGATACAATGAGCAGTTCTTC. Amino acid sequence: CATKNGGERYNEQFF.

The chain carries TRBV6-6 and TRBJ2-7; 9 positions agree with TRBD2. V lost 7 bases, J lost 1 base, and 8 bases stayed unmatched. The CDR3 totals 15 residues. The germline CDR1 and CDR2 sequences are MNHNY and SVGAGI (reference sequence). The CDR3 DNA is TGTGCCAGCACCCCAGGGCTAGCGGGGTCCTACGAGCAGTACTTC. This translates into CASTPGLAGSYEQYF.

This chain uses TRBV6-5 with TRBJ2-7; TRBD2 is a possible D gene (6 bases). V lost 2 bases and J 5 bases, leaving 10 bases between the germline ends. Germline values: CDR1 MNHEY, CDR2 SVGAGI. The CDR3 contains 13 residues. The CDR3 protein is CASSYRGSNEQYF. The CDR3 DNA follows: TGTGCCAGCAGTTACCGGGGGAGCAACGAGCAGTACTTC.

This chain joins TRBV5-1 and TRBJ2-1, with 8 bases that match TRBD2. Looked up from germline, CDR1 is SGHRS and CDR2 is YFSETQ. The CDR3 extends over 16 amino acids. The J segment lost 1 base and the V segment lost 0 bases, leaving 3 bases of the junction unmatched. The CDR3 loop reads CASSLAGRASYNEQFF. CDR3 in DNA: TGCGCCAGCAGCTTGGCCGGGAGGGCGTCCTACAATGAGCAGTTCTTC.

The chain has TRBV2 and TRBJ2-7; D call uncertain. Trimming took off 6 bases at V and 0 bases at J, with 6 bases between the two ends. The germline V gene encodes CDR1 SNHLY and CDR2 FYNNEI. There are 12 residues in the CDR3. The CDR3 loop is CASSYNSYEQYF. As DNA, the CDR3 is TGTGCCAGCAGCTATAACTCCTACGAGCAGTACTTC.

This chain joins TRBV20-1 and TRBJ2-7; a weak D match, TRBD2 (5 bases). With 4 bases removed from V and 6 bases from J, the gap between germline ends came to 7 bases. The CDR3 runs to 10 residues. Germline loops: CDR1 DFQATT, CDR2 SNEGSKA (reference sequence). The CDR3 DNA is TGCAGTGCTAAGGCGGGCGAGCAGTACTTC. It encodes CSAKAGEQYF.

The gene calls are TRBV7-9 and TRBJ1-2, with TRBD1 as a possible D gene (6 bases). Between the trimmed V and J ends, which lost 4 bases and 6 bases, there was a span of 12 bases. Germline CDR1 SEHNR, CDR2 FQNEAQ (reference sequence). The CDR3 length is 13 residues. This CDR3 reads CASSSWKGDGYTF. CDR3 nucleotide sequence: TGTGCCAGCAGCTCATGGAAGGGGGATGGCTACACCTTC.

V and J are TRBV7-2 and TRBJ2-2; no reliable D call. The CDR3 is 17 amino acids. The germline gives CDR1 SGHTA, CDR2 FQGNSA. V was shortened by 1 base and J by 0 bases, with 12 bases between the two germline ends. CDR3: CASSLEPAGANTGELFF. CDR3 bases: TGTGCCAGCAGCTTAGAGCCAGCCGGAGCGAACACCGGGGAGCTGTTTTTT.

The chain joins TRBV7-9 to TRBJ1-1; D gene uncertain. With 1 base removed from V and 7 bases from J, the gap between germline ends came to 4 bases. This CDR3 comprises 11 residues. Per germline, CDR1 SEHNR and CDR2 FQNEAQ (reference sequence). CDR3 sequence (DNA): TGTGCCAGCAGCTTAGTCATTGAAGCTTTCTTT. Amino acid sequence: CASSLVIEAFF.

This chain joins TRBV19 and TRBJ2-7; D may be TRBD2 (6 bases). V was cut by 6 bases and J by 0 bases, with 12 bases left in between. This CDR3 is 14 amino acids long. The germline V gene has CDR1 LNHDA and CDR2 SQIVND (reference sequence). The CDR3 DNA reads as TGTGCCAGTAGAGAGCGGGCCAGCTCCTACGAGCAGTACTTC. This gives the protein CASRERASSYEQYF.

This rearrangement joins TRBV11-3 to TRBJ2-7; 7 bases are a match to TRBD1. This CDR3 spans 16 amino acids. The junction had 7 bases not matched to a gene; V was cut back by 2 bases and J by 0 bases. Germline lookup yields CDR1 SGHNT and CDR2 YENEEA. CDR3 DNA: TGTGCCAGCAGCTTAAATGGGTGGGACAGCTCCTACGAGCAGTACTTC. This sequence encodes CASSLNGWDSSYEQYF.

The genes are TRBV21-1 and TRBJ2-5; the DNA was not compared with TRBD2, the D call given in the table. TRBV21-1 corresponds to a pseudogene. CDR3 length: 14 amino acids. Here the CDR3 reads CASSAEGGVETQYF. For the CDR3, the DNA is TGTGCCAGCAGCGCCGAGGGTGGGGTTGAGACCCAGTACTTC.

The chain carries TRBV5-8 and TRBJ2-7, with 9 bases lining up with TRBD1. Losses at the gene ends were 3 bases for V and 7 bases for J; bases not matched to a gene: 11. CDR1 and CDR2 from the germline V gene are SGHTS and YDEGEE. There are 15 residues in the CDR3. The CDR3 sequence: CASSSGTGSYREQYF. CDR3 in DNA: TGTGCCAGCAGCTCGGGGACAGGGAGTTATCGGGAGCAGTACTTC. The variable domain in full, completed from reference TRBV5-8 and TRBJ2-7, reads EAGVTQSPTHLIKTRGQQATLRCSPISGHTSVYWYQQALGLGLQFLLWYDEGEERNRGNFPPRFSGRQFPNYSSELNVNALELEDSALYLCASSSGTGSYREQYFGPGTRLTVT.

V usage is TRBV2 and J usage is TRBJ1-5; 9 bases align to TRBD1. Germline V CDR1 and CDR2: SNHLY, FYNNEI. J gave up 2 bases and V 4 bases, and 9 bases lay outside the gene matches. The CDR3 loop spans 17 amino acids. The CDR3 nucleotides read TGTGCCAGCAGTGGCCCGGACAGGGGTGGAGGCAATCAGCCCCAGCATTTT. It encodes CASSGPDRGGGNQPQHF.

This sequence joins TRBV7-9 and TRBJ2-3; TRBD2 matches 7 bases. The CDR3 covers 16 residues. CDR1 SEHNR and CDR2 FQNEAQ come from the germline V gene (reference sequence). With 5 bases clipped from V and 3 bases from J, the junction kept 11 bases outside the gene matches. The CDR3 DNA reads as TGTGCCAGCAGCCCAGAGTGGGCGGGAGAAACAGATACGCAGTATTTT. Protein product: CASSPEWAGETDTQYF.

Remarks on this clone: The germline gene is not matched at one end of the junction; a read error may be the cause. The chain combines TRBV7-7 with TRBJ2-2, with 7 bases fitting TRBD1. The CDR3 is 14 residues long. CDR1 and CDR2 from the germline V gene are SSHAT and FNYEAQ (reference sequence). CDR3 loop: CASSLDRATGELFF. In DNA, the CDR3 is TGTGCTAGCAGCCTCGACAGGGCCACCGGGGAGCTGTTTTTT.

The chain links TRBV14 to TRBJ2-7, with 10 bases aligning to TRBD2. V lost 5 bases to trimming and J lost 5 bases; unmatched junction nucleotides: 9. This CDR3 comprises 15 residues. Germline V gene sequence: CDR1 SGHDN, CDR2 FVKESK. The CDR3 loop reads CASSFSRTSGHEQYF. Written as DNA, the CDR3 is TGTGCCAGCAGCTTCTCGAGGACTAGCGGCCACGAGCAGTACTTC.

This chain connects TRBV30 to TRBJ2-2; D remains unclear. From germline, CDR1 is GTSNPN and CDR2 SVGIG (reference sequence). V dropped 4 bases and J dropped 7 bases, with 7 bases sitting between them. The CDR3 has 11 residues. The CDR3 nucleotides are TGTGCCTGGACTCGGAGCGGGGAGCTGTTTTTT. Protein sequence: CAWTRSGELFF.

This clone was seen more than once but under ten times. V gene TRBV11-2 combines with J gene TRBJ1-1; D is ambiguous. This CDR3 has 13 amino acids. V was cut by 5 bases and J by 10 bases, with 17 bases left in between. The germline V gene encodes CDR1 SGHAT and CDR2 FQNNGV. The CDR3, as DNA: TGTGCCAGCAGCCCCCGGACCCACATCGGAGCTTTCTTT. Amino acids: CASSPRTHIGAFF.

This chain joins TRBV2 and TRBJ1-2, with 8 bases matching TRBD1. Germline V gene sequence: CDR1 SNHLY, CDR2 FYNNEI. Losses at the gene ends were 3 bases for V and 4 bases for J; bases not matched to a gene: 7. The CDR3 length is 15 residues. Written as DNA, the CDR3 is TGTGCCAGCAGTGACAGCAGGGGGCGCGGCTATGGCTACACCTTC. This encodes CASSDSRGRGYGYTF.

This rearrangement joins TRBV11-2 to TRBJ2-2, with D uncertain. Trimming removed 3 bases at V and 4 bases at J, with 9 bases between. The CDR3 spans 14 residues. Germline V gene sequence: CDR1 SGHAT, CDR2 FQNNGV. DNA of the CDR3: TGTGCCAGCAGCTTTCAGAGTCGCACCGGGGAGCTGTTTTTT. Translating gives CASSFQSRTGELFF.

V and J are TRBV7-9 and TRBJ2-7; D is ambiguous. This CDR3 spans 11 amino acids. Trimming stripped 4 bases from V and 7 bases from J, with 8 bases between. Germline V gene sequence: CDR1 SEHNR, CDR2 FQNEAQ (reference sequence). This CDR3 reads CASSSALEQYF. DNA for the CDR3: TGTGCCAGCAGCTCAGCGCTTGAGCAGTACTTC.

The DNA of the CDR3 is TGTGCCTGGAGTGGGGGCGGTAGCACAGATACGCAGTATTTT. Translation: CAWSGGGSTDTQYF. The rearrangement joins TRBV30 to TRBJ2-3; TRBD1 is a possible D gene (5 bases). Trimming took 1 base from V and 0 from J, leaving 8 bases between them. The CDR3 runs to 14 residues. Germline values: CDR1 GTSNPN, CDR2 SVGIG (reference sequence).

This chain uses TRBV7-9 with TRBJ2-7, with 12 bases that match TRBD2. The CDR3 is 16 amino acids. Germline assignment: CDR1 SEHNR and CDR2 FQNEAQ (reference sequence). Germline trimming cut 6 bases from V and 3 bases from J; bases unmatched to any gene: 9. The CDR3 DNA is TGTGCCAGCAGTTTGACTAGCGGGGGAGCCTACTACGAGCAGTACTTC. Its translation is CASSLTSGGAYYEQYF.

This chain joins TRBV28 and TRBJ2-7, with a possible D match to TRBD2 (7 bases). V was pared by 4 bases and J by 6 bases, with 22 bases between. The CDR3 consists of 16 residues. Germline V gene lookup returns CDR1 MDHEN and CDR2 SYDVKM. CDR3 in DNA: TGTGCCAGCAGTTCCCCGCGCGGGGGCGGGTTGCGCGAGCAGTACTTC. It is translated as CASSSPRGGGLREQYF.

This chain connects TRBV7-6 to TRBJ2-1; tentatively, D is TRBD2 (6 bases). The CDR3 extends over 14 amino acids. Trimming took 2 bases from V and 2 from J, leaving 7 bases between them. Germline CDR1 and CDR2: SGHVS and FNYEAQ. The chain's CDR3 is CASSLTGAYNEQFF. For the CDR3, the DNA is TGTGCCAGCAGCTTAACGGGAGCCTACAATGAGCAGTTCTTC.

The chain carries TRBV7-2 and TRBJ1-6; D possibly corresponds to TRBD1 (6 bases). This CDR3 comprises 19 residues. Germline V gene sequence: CDR1 SGHTA, CDR2 FQGNSA. V was shortened by 3 bases and J by 0 bases, with 18 bases between the two germline ends. This CDR3 reads CASSFRPWTESSYNSPLHF. The CDR3 region has the DNA TGTGCCAGCAGCTTCCGCCCTTGGACAGAGAGCTCCTATAATTCACCCCTCCACTTT.

The chain couples TRBV30 to TRBJ2-6; 8 nucleotides match TRBD1. V lost 2 bases to trimming and J lost 0 bases; unmatched junction nucleotides: 6. The germline V gene encodes CDR1 GTSNPN and CDR2 SVGIG (reference sequence). The CDR3 spans 17 residues. The CDR3: CAWSQWDRSSGANVLTF. CDR3 nucleotide sequence: TGTGCCTGGAGTCAATGGGACAGGAGCTCTGGGGCCAACGTCCTGACTTTC.